These 25 T cell receptor beta chains share one sample of origin, sequenced in a study of breast tumors, draining lymph nodes, adjacent tissues (dated by TCRdb to 2016 to 2017). Lymph node samples came from the axillary draining lymph nodes of breast cancer patients. Library generation was performed with multiplex PCR. TCRdb names Illumina HiSeq 2000 as the instrument used. In-frame beta chains were kept once TCRdb had trimmed the public reads at Q25 with fastp and called clones with MiXCR. Rows are combined by CDR3 protein, so each entry shows the most common genes and DNA. The sample yields roughly 110,000 distinct CDR3 sequences; 30% were counted once. Of the sample, approximately 5.2% is held by the ten largest clones. Sequenced input: axillary lymph node tissue. The source of these receptors is a female donor with breast cancer. Some clones in this sample may be carry-over from other donors' samples.

Note on this clonotype: Because the CDR3's place on the DNA is in doubt, the DNA is left out and the CDR3 is given as listed by TCRdb. The chain couples TRBV7-2 to TRBJ1-2. Germline V gives CDR1 SGHTA, CDR2 FQGNSA. The CDR3 has 20 residues if both end residues are counted. This CDR3 reads CASSFYICSARDQLDFGYTF.

The gene calls are TRBV7-9 and TRBJ1-2, with D possibly TRBD1 on 5 matching bases. The CDR3 contains 15 residues. Trimming shortened V by 1 base and J by 4 bases, and 13 bases separated the two germline ends. Germline-derived CDR1 and CDR2 are SEHNR and FQNEAQ (reference sequence). CDR3 loop: CASSLEGGHIYGYTF. CDR3 bases: TGTGCCAGCAGCTTAGAAGGCGGACATATCTATGGCTACACCTTC. Combining the CDR3 with reference TRBV7-9 and TRBJ1-2 gives the whole variable domain DTGVSQNPRHKITKRGQNVTFRCDPISEHNRLYWYRQTLGQGPEFLTYFQNEAQLEKSRLLSDRFSAERPKGSFSTLEIQRTEQGDSAMYLCASSLEGGHIYGYTFGSGTRLTVV.

The J gene is TRBJ1-6, the V gene TRBV6-5, with 7 bases aligning to TRBD1. The junction had 15 bases not matched to a gene; V was cut back by 1 base and J by 0 bases. The CDR3 has 21 amino acids. The germline V gene encodes CDR1 MNHEY and CDR2 SVGAGI. The CDR3 DNA follows: TGTGCCAGCAGTTACTACACCAGACAGGGAAGGGTAAGCTCCTATAATTCACCCCTCCACTTT. This gives the protein CASSYYTRQGRVSSYNSPLHF.

The chain is built from TRBV6-2 or TRBV6-3 and TRBJ2-6, with a weak D call TRBD1 (6 bases). The length of the CDR3 is 13 residues. The germline CDR1 and CDR2 sequences are MNHEY and SVGEGT. V was shortened by 6 bases and J by 9 bases, with 12 bases between the two germline ends. CDR3 protein: CASSPGEGNVLTF. DNA of the CDR3: TGTGCCAGCAGCCCAGGGGAAGGCAACGTCCTGACTTTC.

This clonotype was counted many times. The chain recombines TRBV7-2 with TRBJ2-3; maybe TRBD2 (5 bases). This CDR3 comprises 13 residues. Trimming removed 8 bases from V and 7 bases from J, with 16 bases in between. Per germline, CDR1 SGHTA and CDR2 FQGNSA. CDR3 protein: CASEDSTLNTQYF. CDR3 bases: TGTGCCAGCGAGGACTCTACTCTAAATACGCAGTATTTT.

This clonotype was recorded at least ten times. This chain uses TRBV19 with TRBJ2-1, with D possibly matching TRBD1 (6 bases). This CDR3 contains 14 residues. V was trimmed by 2 bases and J by 1 base, leaving 6 bases between them. Germline CDR1 and CDR2: LNHDA and SQIVND (reference sequence). The CDR3 sequence is CASSITGSYNEQFF. DNA for the CDR3: TGTGCCAGTAGTATAACAGGGTCCTACAATGAGCAGTTCTTC.

Of note for this clonotype: Sequence at one end of the junction differs from germline and may be a read error. The V and J genes are TRBV2 and TRBJ2-2, with TRBD2 matching 11 bases. The CDR3 totals 18 residues. Germline lookup yields CDR1 SNHLY and CDR2 FYNNEI. The CDR3: CASSETGLAVTDTGELFF. CDR3 in DNA: TGTGCCAGCAGTGAAACGGGACTAGCGGTAACGGACACCGGGGAGCTCTTTTTT. Complete variable domain (other parts from reference TRBV2 and TRBJ2-2): EPEVTQTPSHQVTQMGQEVILRCVPISNHLYFYWYRQILGQKVEFLVSFYNNEISEKSEIFDDQFSVERPDGSNFTLKIRSTKLEDSAMYFCASSETGLAVTDTGELFFGEGSRLTVL.

This clonotype was recorded at least ten times. The missing conserved phenylalanine or tryptophan at the end of this CDR3 makes a read error likely. The CDR3 protein is CASSWGQGGSGNTIYL. CDR3 in DNA: TGTGCCAGCAGCTGGGGACAGGGGGGCTCTGGAAACACCATATATCTT. This rearrangement joins TRBV13 to TRBJ1-3; TRBD1 matches 11 bases. Germline values: CDR1 PRHDT, CDR2 FYEKMQ (reference sequence). This CDR3 has 16 residues. V shed 4 bases, J shed 0 bases, and the junction held 2 bases outside the gene matches.

At least ten counts were recorded for this clonotype. This sequence joins TRBV9 and TRBJ2-7; maybe TRBD1 (5 bases). The germline CDR1 and CDR2 sequences are SGDLS and YYNGEE. V lost 4 bases to trimming and J lost 5 bases, with 16 bases between them. The CDR3 runs to 14 residues. CDR3 DNA: TGTGCCAGCAGCCCCCGCAGGGTGACGCACGAGCAGTACTTC. Amino acids: CASSPRRVTHEQYF.

At least ten counts were recorded for this clonotype. A clone one base away is much larger, so this may be a read error. The V and J genes are TRBV7-3 and TRBJ2-5; TRBD1 matches at 8 bases. Germline assignment: CDR1 SGHTA and CDR2 FQGTGA. CDR3 length equals 15 residues. CDR3 protein: CASSSLGQGTETQHF. The DNA for the CDR3 is TGTGCCAGCAGCTCCCTCGGACAGGGTACAGAGACCCAGCACTTC.

For this clonotype: This may stem from a read error, because a much larger clone lies one nucleotide away. The chain has TRBV6-2 or TRBV6-3 and TRBJ2-3; 7 bases map to TRBD1. CDR1 MNHEY and CDR2 SVGEGT come from the germline V gene. The CDR3 spans 14 residues. CDR3 nucleotides: TGTGCCAGCAGTTACTCTGGGACAGTAGATACGCGGTATTTT. Its protein product is CASSYSGTVDTRYF.

The DNA of the CDR3 is TGCAGTGCTACCCAGGGAGCGGGGTACAATGAGCAGTATTTT. It translates to CSATQGAGYNEQYF. The V and J genes are TRBV20-1 and TRBJ2-3; 7 bases map to TRBD2. The CDR3 runs 14 residues. After removal of 4 bases from V and 11 bases from J, the junction contained 15 bases not matched to a gene. CDR1 is DFQATT, CDR2 SNEGSKA, per germline (reference sequence).

The chain carries TRBV7-2 and TRBJ1-1, with D tentatively TRBD1 (5 bases). The CDR3 runs 15 residues. Trimming stripped 1 base from V and 3 bases from J, with 12 bases between. Germline V gives CDR1 SGHTA, CDR2 FQGNSA. The CDR3 DNA reads TGTGCCAGCAGCTTAGGACAGAGCCTGGACACTGAAGCTTTCTTT. Protein sequence: CASSLGQSLDTEAFF.

Note on this clonotype: A read error may be the cause here, since a much bigger clone is one base away. This sequence joins TRBV5-6 and TRBJ2-1, with D hard to call. V was trimmed by 3 bases and J by 4 bases, leaving 14 bases between them. The V gene's germline CDR1 is SGHDT and CDR2 YYEEEE. The CDR3 extends over 15 amino acids. The CDR3, as DNA: TGTGCCAGCAGCTCGCCAGGAACCGGGTACAATGAGCAGTTCTTC. Translated, it gives CASSSPGTGYNEQFF.

The table lists this clonotype with many counts. This rearrangement joins TRBV20-1 to TRBJ2-2; TRBD2 matches 9 bases. Germline-derived CDR1 and CDR2 are DFQATT and SNEGSKA (reference sequence). Trimming at V came to 1 base and at J to 7 bases, leaving 7 bases not matched to a gene. This CDR3 has 15 amino acids. The CDR3 DNA follows: TGCAGTGCTAGAGTTGGCGGGAGGGCCAGCGGGGAGCTGTTTTTT. This gives the protein CSARVGGRASGELFF.

This clonotype occurred many times. This chain connects TRBV7-9 to TRBJ2-2; 13 bases fit TRBD2. The germline gives CDR1 SEHNR, CDR2 FQNEAQ (reference sequence). The CDR3 has 16 residues. V lost 6 bases to trimming and J lost 0 bases; unmatched junction nucleotides: 1. The CDR3 sequence: CASSTSGRANTGELFF. CDR3 coding DNA: TGTGCCAGCAGTACTAGCGGGAGGGCGAACACCGGGGAGCTGTTTTTT.

This clonotype was counted many times. This sequence may be a read error, since a much larger clone differs from it by one base. The chain couples TRBV20-1 to TRBJ2-7, with D tentatively TRBD1 (7 bases). Trimming removed 4 bases from V and 4 bases from J, with 20 bases in between. CDR1 and CDR2 from the germline V gene are DFQATT and SNEGSKA (reference sequence). This CDR3 contains 15 residues. The CDR3 coding sequence is TGCAGTGCTACCAGGGGGGCAGGGAGTCCGTACGAGCAGTACTTC. Protein: CSATRGAGSPYEQYF.

This clonotype was found a few times. The chain carries TRBV5-1 and TRBJ2-5, with D uncertain. CDR1 SGHRS and CDR2 YFSETQ come from the germline V gene. This CDR3 comprises 15 residues. Trimming took 0 bases from V and 5 from J, leaving 14 bases between them. The CDR3 region is CASSLAGLPHETQYF. CDR3 nucleotides: TGCGCCAGCAGCTTGGCCGGGCTCCCCCACGAGACCCAGTACTTC.

The chain uses TRBV4-1 and TRBJ2-1; D is undetermined. Looked up from germline, CDR1 is MGHRA and CDR2 is YSYEKL. The CDR3 is 15 residues long. Trimming stripped 4 bases from V and 1 base from J, with 11 bases between. Written as DNA, the CDR3 is TGCGCCAGCAGCCCGTACTCCTCTTCCTACAATGAGCAGTTCTTC. Amino acids: CASSPYSSSYNEQFF.

This clonotype was recorded many times. The chain links TRBV7-6 to TRBJ2-2; D is tentatively TRBD1 or TRBD2 (5 bases each). V lost 5 bases and J 3 bases, leaving 19 bases between the germline ends. In germline, CDR1 is SGHVS, CDR2 FNYEAQ. This CDR3 comprises 17 residues. This CDR3 reads CASSGPGTGEHTGELFF. In DNA form, the CDR3 reads TGTGCCAGCAGCGGACCTGGGACCGGAGAACACACCGGGGAGCTGTTTTTT.

The chain employs TRBV5-6 and TRBJ2-7; D is uncertain. Germline lookup yields CDR1 SGHDT and CDR2 YYEEEE. This CDR3 contains 11 residues. The germline V and J ends were trimmed by 2 bases and 9 bases, with 9 bases remaining between them. CDR3 sequence reads: CASSFLPAQYF. The CDR3, as DNA: TGTGCCAGCAGCTTCCTCCCCGCGCAGTACTTC.

As for this clonotype: A much larger clone differs by one base, so this may be a read error. The rearrangement links TRBV6-6 to TRBJ2-3; 7 nucleotides line up with TRBD2. With V trimmed by 5 bases and J by 0 bases, 11 bases remained unmatched. The germline V gene encodes CDR1 MNHNY and CDR2 SVGAGI (reference sequence). The CDR3 contains 17 residues. For the CDR3, the DNA is TGTGCCAGCAGTCTCCTAGCGGAGATGACTAGCACAGATACGCAGTATTTT. This gives the protein CASSLLAEMTSTDTQYF.

Here the CDR3 reads CATAASGRGSYNEQFF. CDR3 in DNA: TGTGCCACTGCGGCTAGCGGGAGGGGCTCCTACAATGAGCAGTTCTTC. This chain links TRBV19 with TRBJ2-1, with 12 positions matching TRBD2. The CDR3 loop spans 16 amino acids. The V segment lost 10 bases and the J segment 0 bases; nucleotides outside the gene matches: 7. Per the germline V gene, CDR1 is LNHDA and CDR2 is SQIVND (reference sequence).

This clonotype was picked up many times. CDR3 protein: CASSVAGAAGYEQYF. The CDR3 region has the DNA TGTGCCAGCAGCGTAGCCGGAGCCGCGGGGTACGAGCAGTACTTC. This chain uses TRBV9 with TRBJ2-7, with D possibly TRBD2 on 6 matching bases. The V end lost 0 bases, the J end lost 4 bases, and 14 bases lay between the germline ends. Germline CDR1 SGDLS, CDR2 YYNGEE. CDR3 length: 15 residues.

The V call is TRBV5-4, the J call TRBJ1-4, with 9 bases that match TRBD1. This CDR3 has 15 amino acids. Germline V gene lookup returns CDR1 SGHNT and CDR2 YYREEE (reference sequence). Germline trimming cut 4 bases from V and 4 bases from J; bases unmatched to any gene: 5. CDR3 in amino acids: CASSEGQGGNEKLFF. CDR3 nucleotide sequence: TGTGCCAGCAGCGAGGGACAGGGAGGTAATGAAAAACTGTTTTTT.